A selection of T cell receptor beta chains follows, all from one sample in a study of blood T cell repertoires in COVID-19. Repertoires were generated with immunoSEQ multiplex PCR, while TCRdb's copy carries only in-frame clones and drops some. The table shows over 250,000 clones, with about 90% occurring only once. The specimen sequenced was peripheral blood. Source of these receptors: a woman in her 40s who had recovered from COVID-19. Both conserved end residues are part of each CDR3. A D gene is named only where the DNA matches it firmly. The listing skips clone size in some rows; elsewhere it reads once, few, many or a size class.

TRBV6-5	TRBJ2-1	NA	NA	CASSYSIPGLYNEQFF	TGTGCCAGCAGTTACTCGATACCGGGGTTATACAATGAGCAGTTCTTC
TRBV11-2	TRBJ2-1	TRBD1	NA	CASSSPGTGLTGQFF	TGTGCCAGCAGTTCACCCGGGACAGGGTTGACCGGGCAGTTCTTC
TRBV7-9	TRBJ1-2	NA	once	CASSPTPVNYGYTF	TGTGCCAGCAGCCCTACGCCTGTTAACTATGGCTACACCTTC
TRBV5-1	TRBJ2-7	NA	NA	CASSAGGPGAFFYEQYF	TGCGCCAGCAGCGCTGGGGGCCCAGGGGCCTTTTTCTACGAGCAGTACTTC
TRBV6-5	TRBJ2-1	NA	NA	CASRNSYEQFF	TGTGCCAGCAGGAACAGCTATGAGCAGTTCTTC
TRBV11-2	TRBJ2-2	NA	NA	CASSLRGRDTGELFF	TGTGCCAGCAGCTTGCGGGGGCGCGACACCGGGGAGCTGTTTTTT
TRBV30	TRBJ1-5	NA	NA	CAWEPPTGGEGPQHF	TGTGCCTGGGAACCCCCAACAGGTGGAGAAGGGCCCCAGCATTTT
TRBV19	TRBJ1-1	NA	NA	CASKQGRELNTEAFF	TGTGCCAGTAAACAGGGTCGGGAATTAAACACTGAAGCTTTCTTT
TRBV15	TRBJ2-2	NA	NA	CATSRGRGDGELFF	TGTGCCACCAGCAGAGGTCGCGGGGACGGGGAGCTGTTTTTT
TRBV4-1	TRBJ2-5	NA	NA	CASSQTGTAGETQYF	TGCGCCAGCAGCCAAACCGGGACTGCCGGAGAGACCCAGTACTTC
TRBV19	TRBJ1-2	TRBD1	NA	CASSRDRDGYGYTF	TGTGCCAGTAGCCGGGACAGGGACGGATATGGCTACACCTTC
TRBV30	TRBJ2-3	TRBD1	NA	CAWSVGALTGYGTDTQYF	TGTGCCTGGAGTGTAGGCGCTCTGACAGGGTATGGCACAGATACGCAGTATTTT
TRBV30	TRBJ1-6	TRBD1	NA	CAWNPLGTVNSPLHF	TGTGCCTGGAACCCCCTTGGGACAGTTAATTCACCCCTCCACTTT
TRBV28	TRBJ2-7	TRBD2	NA	CASSASGGTPYEQYF	TGTGCCAGCAGTGCCTCGGGGGGGACCCCCTACGAGCAGTACTTC
TRBV7-2	TRBJ2-5	TRBD2	many	CASSLEAGRQETQYF	TGTGCCAGCAGCCTCGAAGCGGGGCGTCAAGAGACCCAGTACTTC
TRBV6-1	TRBJ1-4	TRBD1	NA	CASSEYLRGHRVVTEKLFF	TGTGCCAGCAGTGAATATTTAAGGGGGCACAGGGTAGTGACTGAAAAACTGTTTTTT
TRBV6-4	TRBJ1-2	NA	few	CASSDSTSPGYGYTF	TGTGCCAGCAGTGACTCGACCTCCCCCGGGTATGGCTACACCTTC
TRBV19	TRBJ2-2	TRBD2	few	CASSPRTSGVRELFF	TGTGCCAGTAGTCCACGGACTAGCGGGGTTAGGGAGCTGTTTTTT
TRBV9	TRBJ2-1	TRBD2	NA	CASSVGGSGGPYNEQFF	TGTGCCAGCAGCGTAGGTGGTAGCGGGGGGCCGTACAATGAGCAGTTCTTC
TRBV6-6	TRBJ2-7	TRBD1	NA	CASSPGQGLTYEQYF	TGTGCCAGCAGTCCGGGACAGGGTTTGACCTACGAGCAGTACTTC
TRBV6-4	TRBJ2-1	TRBD2	once	CASSLGAGGYEQFF	TGTGCCAGCAGTCTGGGGGCGGGGGGCTATGAGCAGTTCTTC
TRBV6-5	TRBJ2-7	NA	NA	CASSYSRQGLYEQYF	TGTGCCAGCAGTTACTCGAGGCAGGGCCTCTACGAGCAGTACTTC
TRBV4-1	TRBJ2-5	NA	NA	CASSSPRGETQYF	TGCGCCAGCAGCTCTCCCCGAGGAGAGACCCAGTACTTC
TRBV5-1	TRBJ2-3	NA	NA	CASSLRQAHTGTQYF	TGCGCCAGCAGCTTGAGACAGGCCCACACAGGTACGCAGTATTTT
TRBV27	TRBJ2-1	TRBD1	NA	CASTLRDRGYDEQFF	TGTGCCAGCACCCTCCGGGACAGGGGTTACGATGAGCAGTTCTTC
TRBV19	TRBJ1-4	NA	NA	CASSKRSETNEKLFF	TGTGCCAGTAGTAAGCGATCCGAAACTAATGAAAAACTGTTTTTT
TRBV15	TRBJ2-7	NA	NA	CATSRAGYEQYF	TGTGCCACCAGCAGAGCCGGTTACGAGCAGTACTTC